This T cell receptor (beta chain) derives from a study of beta chain features in type 1 diabetes. This clone has only a few counts. The antigen is unknown. General observations from the study: In every one of the four CD4+ subsets, TCRB CDR3s were moderately but significantly shorter in Type 1 diabetes patients.

This CDR3 region has 19 residues. V was shortened by 3 bases and J by 3 bases, with 21 bases between the two germline ends. CDR1 and CDR2 (germline): SGHDN, FVKESK. As every portion of the isolated RNA was reverse transcribed, the sequencing read expressed TCRB transcripts. The method was immunoSEQ multiplex PCR; TCRdb's version includes in-frame clones alone and lacks a portion of them. Here the sample spans about 160,000 clones, approximately 8.8% being singletons. The V and J genes are TRBV14 and TRBJ2-6; the D gene is possibly TRBD2 (5 bases). The sample consisted of central memory CD4+ T cells from blood. This TCR came from a woman in her 30s with type 1 diabetes. This chain's CDR3 is CASSQGEGALIFGANVLTF. In DNA form, the CDR3 reads TGTGCCAGCAGCCAGGGAGAGGGAGCATTGATCTTTGGGGCCAACGTCCTGACTTTC.